Listed here are 19 T cell receptor beta chains from one sample, sequenced in a study of T cell repertoires in cytomegalovirus infection. TCRdb independently ran MiXCR on the reads; one entry per CDR3 protein. The sample has roughly 730,000 distinct CDR3 sequences; roughly 33% are singletons. Their antigens are not known. Material: cultured PBMCs, obtained from culture after CMV antigen stimulation. These receptors were taken from a human donor in good health (CMV status not recorded). Some clones in this sample may be carry-over from other donors' samples.

This clonotype was seen at least ten times. The chain is built from TRBV7-2 and TRBJ1-3, with a possible D match to TRBD1 (5 bases). Trimming cost V 7 bases and J 0 bases, with 16 bases left between them. The germline CDR1 and CDR2 sequences are SGHTA and FQGNSA. This CDR3 has 16 amino acids. In DNA, the CDR3 is TGTGCCAGCATCCCCCGGGGCAGCCACTCTGGAAACACCATATATTTT. Translating it yields CASIPRGSHSGNTIYF.

V gene TRBV20-1 combines with J gene TRBJ2-1; D ambiguous. The CDR3 length is 15 residues. Per the germline V gene, CDR1 is DFQATT and CDR2 is SNEGSKA (reference sequence). The V gene lost 0 bases and the J gene lost 0 bases, with 9 bases spanning the gap. The CDR3 is CSAREPGGSYNEQFF. DNA of the CDR3: TGCAGTGCTAGAGAGCCAGGTGGCTCCTACAATGAGCAGTTCTTC.

This clonotype has only a few counts. One junction end disagrees with the germline gene, perhaps due to a read error. The chain employs TRBV10-3 and TRBJ1-6, with 7 bases fitting TRBD1. CDR1 is ENHRY, CDR2 SYGVKD, per germline. This CDR3 spans 13 amino acids. CDR3 loop: CATRDRHNSPLHF. For the CDR3, the DNA is TGCGCGACCCGGGACAGACATAATTCACCCCTCCACTTT.

In DNA, the CDR3 is TGTGCCAGCAGCTTAGGGACAGGGTTAGACAATGAGCAGTTCTTC. It codes for CASSLGTGLDNEQFF. The J gene is TRBJ2-1, the V gene TRBV5-6; 9 bases match TRBD1. Germline trimming cut 2 bases from V and 5 bases from J; bases unmatched to any gene: 5. From germline, CDR1 is SGHDT and CDR2 YYEEEE. The CDR3 contains 15 residues.

The rearrangement links TRBV12-3 or TRBV12-4 to TRBJ1-1; the D is unclear. The V and J ends lost 7 bases and 4 bases respectively, with 10 bases between them. The CDR3 totals 12 residues. In DNA, the CDR3 is TGTGCCAGCAAGCGAGTTCGCACTGAAGCTTTCTTT. This encodes CASKRVRTEAFF.

The V and J genes are TRBV5-1 and TRBJ2-5; 7 bases fit TRBD2. The CDR3 is 17 amino acids. Per the germline V gene, CDR1 is SGHRS and CDR2 is YFSETQ. Trimming at V came to 4 bases and at J to 2 bases, leaving 14 bases not matched to a gene. CDR3 sequence: CASSPRGGPIQQETQYF. DNA of the CDR3: TGCGCCAGCAGCCCCCGGGGAGGGCCAATCCAACAAGAGACCCAGTACTTC. The variable domain in full, with the rest retrieved from reference TRBV5-1 and TRBJ2-5, is KAGVTQTPRYLIKTRGQQVTLSCSPISGHRSVSWYQQTPGQGLQFLFEYFSETQRNKGNFPGRFSGRQFSNSRSEMNVSTLELGDSALYLCASSPRGGPIQQETQYFGPGTRLLVL.

The rearrangement links TRBV11-2 to TRBJ2-7; D is possibly TRBD1 (6 bases). V was trimmed by 0 bases and J by 2 bases, leaving 8 bases between them. Germline V gene lookup returns CDR1 SGHAT and CDR2 FQNNGV. The CDR3 loop spans 14 amino acids. The DNA for the CDR3 is TGTGCCAGCAGCTTAGATACAGGGACCTACGAGCAGTACTTC. Amino acids: CASSLDTGTYEQYF.

This clonotype was seen many times. The chain is built from TRBV7-9 and TRBJ2-3; possibly TRBD2 for D (6 bases). This CDR3 spans 12 amino acids. V was pared by 5 bases and J by 5 bases, with 8 bases between. The V gene's germline CDR1 is SEHNR and CDR2 FQNEAQ (reference sequence). The CDR3 DNA is TGTGCCAGCAGCCCGGAGGGAGATACGCAGTATTTT. Amino acid sequence: CASSPEGDTQYF.

This clonotype was observed once. The gene calls are TRBV14 and TRBJ1-2, with a possible D match to TRBD1 (5 bases). Germline loops: CDR1 SGHDN, CDR2 FVKESK. V lost 1 base and J 4 bases, leaving 16 bases between the germline ends. CDR3 length equals 16 residues. Written as DNA, the CDR3 is TGTGCCAGCAGCCAAGTGGCCTCCGGGGCGTTCTATGGCTACACCTTC. Protein sequence: CASSQVASGAFYGYTF.

This chain uses TRBV6-1 with TRBJ2-7; the D is unclear. This CDR3 is built from 15 residues. V was cut by 0 bases and J by 3 bases, with 12 bases left in between. The germline V gene encodes CDR1 MNHNS and CDR2 SASEGT. CDR3 protein: CASSEAGGRRYEQYF. The CDR3 coding sequence is TGTGCCAGCAGTGAAGCGGGCGGACGCCGCTACGAGCAGTACTTC.

CDR3 region: CSAPTSGITETQYF. Here the CDR3 DNA reads TGCAGTGCTCCTACTAGCGGGATAACAGAGACCCAGTACTTC. The J gene is TRBJ2-5, the V gene TRBV20-1; TRBD2 matches 10 bases. This CDR3 spans 14 amino acids. Germline CDR1 reads DFQATT; CDR2 reads SNEGSKA (reference sequence). The V gene end was trimmed by 5 bases and the J gene end by 4 bases; junction bases not matched to a gene: 7.

The rearrangement joins TRBV2 to TRBJ2-1; 7 nucleotides line up with TRBD1. J was trimmed by 4 bases and V by 7 bases; bases with no gene match: 4. This CDR3 comprises 13 residues. Germline V CDR1 and CDR2: SNHLY, FYNNEI. The CDR3 spells CASMGQHYNEQFF. As DNA, the CDR3 is TGTGCCAGCATGGGACAGCATTACAATGAGCAGTTCTTC.

This clonotype was counted between two and nine times. This chain connects TRBV28 to TRBJ2-3; D may be TRBD1 (6 bases). The CDR3 runs to 14 residues. Deletions cut 4 bases from V and 3 bases from J, with 11 bases between. Germline V gene lookup returns CDR1 MDHEN and CDR2 SYDVKM. CDR3 sequence (DNA): TGTGCCAGCAGTTCCGGACAGCCGACAGATACGCAGTATTTT. This translates into CASSSGQPTDTQYF.

The CDR3 protein is CASSSDPPYEQYF. The CDR3 DNA reads TGTGCCAGCAGTTCTGACCCCCCCTACGAGCAGTACTTC. The V gene is TRBV28, the J gene TRBJ2-7; D is undetermined. V lost 4 bases and J 2 bases, leaving 9 bases between the germline ends. Germline assignment: CDR1 MDHEN and CDR2 SYDVKM. The CDR3 runs 13 residues. The full variable domain, rest sourced from reference TRBV28 and TRBJ2-7, is DVKVTQSSRYLVKRTGEKVFLECVQDMDHENMFWYRQDPGLGLRLIYFSYDVKMKEKGDIPEGYSVSREKKERFSLILESASTNQTSMYLCASSSDPPYEQYFGPGTRLTVT.

The rearrangement links TRBV20-1 to TRBJ1-2; D is unresolved. V was cut by 3 bases and J by 3 bases, with 8 bases left in between. Germline V gene lookup returns CDR1 DFQATT and CDR2 SNEGSKA (reference sequence). There are 12 residues in the CDR3. The CDR3 region is CSASALDYGYTF. The DNA for the CDR3 is TGCAGTGCTAGCGCACTCGACTATGGCTACACCTTC.

This clonotype was recorded a few times. The chain links TRBV7-8 to TRBJ2-3; D possibly corresponds to TRBD2 (5 bases). V gave up 3 bases and J gave up 7 bases, with 23 bases separating them. The CDR3 is 17 amino acids. From germline, CDR1 is SGHVS and CDR2 FQNEAQ. The CDR3 coding sequence is TGTGCCAGCAGCTTGTGGCCCCTGACCTCACGGGGTCATACGCAGTATTTT. Its translation: CASSLWPLTSRGHTQYF. The complete variable domain, with remaining parts taken from reference TRBV7-8 and TRBJ2-3, reads GAGVSQSPRYKVAKRGQDVALRCDPISGHVSLFWYQQALGQGPEFLTYFQNEAQLDKSGLPSDRFFAERPEGSVSTLKIQRTQQEDSAVYLCASSLWPLTSRGHTQYFGPGTRLTVL.

The V gene is TRBV19, the J gene TRBJ2-5; the D gene could be TRBD1 or TRBD2 (6 bases each). CDR1 LNHDA and CDR2 SQIVND come from the germline V gene (reference sequence). V was clipped by 3 bases and J by 5 bases, with 13 bases between them. CDR3 length: 14 residues. As DNA, the CDR3 is TGTGCCAGTAGTATGGGGGGCGGGATTGAGACCCAGTACTTC. Translation: CASSMGGGIETQYF. The full variable domain, in which reference TRBV19 and TRBJ2-5 provide the parts outside the CDR3, is DGGITQSPKYLFRKEGQNVTLSCEQNLNHDAMYWYRQDPGQGLRLIYYSQIVNDFQKGDIAEGYSVSREKKESFPLTVTSAQKNPTAFYLCASSMGGGIETQYFGPGTRLLVL.

V usage is TRBV19 and J usage is TRBJ2-2; 13 nucleotides line up with TRBD2. The CDR3 is 14 amino acids. Germline V CDR1 and CDR2: LNHDA, SQIVND (reference sequence). J was trimmed by 8 bases and V by 10 bases; bases with no gene match: 7. The chain's CDR3 is CATRTSGSPGELFF. The CDR3 nucleotides read TGTGCCACCCGGACTAGCGGGAGTCCTGGGGAGCTGTTTTTT.

This clonotype was recorded many times. J is TRBJ2-3 and V is TRBV7-2, with unresolved D. CDR3 length: 11 amino acids. V was trimmed by 1 base and J by 5 bases, leaving 1 base between them. From germline, CDR1 is SGHTA and CDR2 FQGNSA. In nucleotides, the CDR3 is TGTGCCAGCAGCTTAGTAGATACGCAGTATTTT. Its translation is CASSLVDTQYF.